The 24 T cell receptor beta chains presented below share a single source sample, sequenced in a study of blood T cells in healthy people across ages. With a J-beta primer mix and a sample-barcoded 5' primer, a second PCR ran roughly 6 to 11 cycles. One entry per CDR3 protein, called by TCRdb with MiXCR from the 5' RACE reads. The sample yields around 1.7 million distinct CDR3 sequences, under 30% seen once. Sequenced material: blood. Receptor source: a woman in her twenties or thirties in good health.

This sequence joins TRBV2 and TRBJ2-1, with a tentative D call TRBD2 (7 bases). This CDR3 region has 15 residues. The V end lost 2 bases, the J end lost 4 bases, and 12 bases lay between the germline ends. CDR1 and CDR2 (germline): SNHLY, FYNNEI. CDR3 coding DNA: TGTGCCAGCAGTGAACGAGGGGGGGCTTACAATGAGCAGTTCTTC. Translating it yields CASSERGGAYNEQFF.

This clonotype has at least ten counts. The genes are TRBV29-1 and TRBJ2-5; either TRBD1 or TRBD2 may supply D (5 bases each). V lost 6 bases to trimming and J lost 5 bases, with 16 bases between them. CDR3 size: 13 residues. CDR1 and CDR2 (germline): SQVTM, ANQGSEA. DNA for the CDR3: TGCAGCGTGGAAAGGGACCGCGGGGAGACCCAGTACTTC. This sequence encodes CSVERDRGETQYF.

The rearrangement joins TRBV5-5 to TRBJ1-5, with 7 bases that match TRBD1. The CDR3 spans 15 residues. V lost 3 bases, J lost 4 bases, and 7 bases stayed unmatched. Germline V gene lookup returns CDR1 SGHKS and CDR2 YYEKEE (reference sequence). The CDR3: CASSSRGTENQPQHF. The CDR3 bases are TGTGCCAGCAGCTCCCGCGGGACAGAGAATCAGCCCCAGCATTTT. Drawing the rest from reference TRBV5-5 and TRBJ1-5, the complete variable domain is DAGVTQSPTHLIKTRGQQVTLRCSPISGHKSVSWYQQVLGQGPQFIFQYYEKEERGRGNFPDRFSARQFPNYSSELNVNALLLGDSALYLCASSSRGTENQPQHFGDGTRLSIL.

Turning to this clonotype: A much more abundant neighbour one base away suggests this may be a read error. The genes are TRBV20-1 and TRBJ2-5; D may be TRBD2 (6 bases). This CDR3 region has 13 residues. Germline assignment: CDR1 DFQATT and CDR2 SNEGSKA (reference sequence). As DNA, the CDR3 is TGCAGTGGGCGGCGGGACCTTTCAGAGACCCGGTACTTC. Translating it yields CSGRRDLSETRYF.

The CDR3 reads CSAPLQGGTEAFF. CDR3 in DNA: TGCAGTGCACCCCTGCAGGGGGGGACTGAAGCTTTCTTT. The chain links TRBV20-1 to TRBJ1-1; the match to TRBD1 covers 7 bases. The CDR3 contains 13 residues. CDR1 is DFQATT and CDR2 is SNEGSKA in the germline V gene (reference sequence). Trimming removed 6 bases from V and 5 bases from J; junction bases left unmatched: 9.

The J gene is TRBJ2-2, the V gene TRBV9; 11 positions match TRBD1. The length of the CDR3 is 17 residues. With V trimmed by 4 bases and J by 6 bases, 11 bases remained unmatched. Looked up from germline, CDR1 is SGDLS and CDR2 is YYNGEE. The CDR3 DNA reads as TGTGCCAGCAGCTCCCCCTGGGACAGGGGGTTGGCCGGGGAGCTGTTTTTT. Translation gives CASSSPWDRGLAGELFF.

This clonotype was seen a few times. The gene calls are TRBV6-5 and TRBJ1-1, with D perhaps matching TRBD1 (5 bases). The CDR3 contains 16 residues. Germline V gives CDR1 MNHEY, CDR2 SVGAGI. V was shortened by 5 bases and J by 5 bases, with 21 bases between the two germline ends. This chain's CDR3 is CASSPDSVGLWTEAFF. In DNA form, the CDR3 reads TGTGCCAGCAGTCCTGACAGTGTGGGTCTCTGGACTGAAGCTTTCTTT.

With regard to this clonotype: One junction end does not reproduce the germline sequence, and a read error may be involved. J is TRBJ2-6 and V is TRBV30; either TRBD1 or TRBD2 may fit D (5 bases each). The CDR3 consists of 13 residues. CDR1 and CDR2 from the germline V gene are GTSNPN and SVGIG (reference sequence). This CDR3 reads CALGSSGAKVLTF. The CDR3 DNA is TGTGCCCTGGGGAGTTCTGGGGCCAAGGTCCTGACTTTC.

This clonotype turned up a few times. The chain carries TRBV20-1 and TRBJ1-5; D is perhaps TRBD1 (6 bases). V lost 5 bases and J 0 bases, leaving 20 bases between the germline ends. This CDR3 spans 17 amino acids. CDR1 and CDR2 from the germline V gene are DFQATT and SNEGSKA (reference sequence). CDR3 nucleotides: TGCAGTGCTGCGGGACACCCTGGGCGGATTAGCAATCAGCCCCAGCATTTT. Its translation: CSAAGHPGRISNQPQHF.

This clonotype was seen repeatedly, ten times or more. The rearrangement joins TRBV27 to TRBJ2-7, with unresolved D. Looked up from germline, CDR1 is MNHEY and CDR2 is SMNVEV (reference sequence). This CDR3 contains 13 residues. Trimming took off 0 bases at V and 7 bases at J, with 10 bases between the two ends. The CDR3 is CASSLSSRSEQYF. DNA of the CDR3: TGTGCCAGCAGTTTATCGTCCAGGAGTGAGCAGTACTTC.

The J gene is TRBJ2-7, the V gene TRBV5-5, with 7 bases aligning to TRBD1. Germline CDR1 SGHKS, CDR2 YYEKEE (reference sequence). The junction had 7 bases not matched to a gene; V was cut back by 4 bases and J by 3 bases. There are 14 residues in the CDR3. The CDR3 sequence is CASSIYRQGYEQYF. The CDR3 bases are TGTGCCAGCAGCATCTATCGACAGGGCTACGAGCAGTACTTC. Full variable domain (remainder filled in from reference TRBV5-5 and TRBJ2-7): DAGVTQSPTHLIKTRGQQVTLRCSPISGHKSVSWYQQVLGQGPQFIFQYYEKEERGRGNFPDRFSARQFPNYSSELNVNALLLGDSALYLCASSIYRQGYEQYFGPGTRLTVT.

This clonotype has a handful of counts. The chain links TRBV20-1 to TRBJ2-1; D might be TRBD2 (6 bases). Trimming removed 5 bases from V and 4 bases from J, with 12 bases in between. This CDR3 contains 13 residues. Germline values: CDR1 DFQATT, CDR2 SNEGSKA (reference sequence). In nucleotides, the CDR3 is TGCAGTGCTGAGGCGGGGAGATACAATGAGCAGTTCTTC. Translating gives CSAEAGRYNEQFF.

This clonotype showed up just a few times. V usage is TRBV5-1 and J usage is TRBJ2-5; D is undetermined. The closer fit of TRBJ2-7 to the DNA end suggests the J call may be wrong. The germline V gene has CDR1 SGHRS and CDR2 YFSETQ. The CDR3 runs 15 residues. In DNA, the CDR3 is TGCGCCAGCAGCTCCGGGCAAGAACCCTTATACGAGCAGTACTTC. Protein sequence: CASSSGQEPLYEQYF.

This clonotype was detected many times. The J gene is TRBJ2-1, the V gene TRBV29-1; 10 positions agree with TRBD2. The CDR3 has 14 residues. Trimming removed 6 bases from V and 3 bases from J; junction bases left unmatched: 5. Per germline, CDR1 SQVTM and CDR2 ANQGSEA. The CDR3 DNA sequence: TGCAGCGTCGATACTAGCGGGGACTACAATGAGCAGTTCTTC. This sequence encodes CSVDTSGDYNEQFF.

This clonotype was found many times. CDR3 protein: CASSPENTGELFF. The DNA of the CDR3 is TGCGCCAGCAGCCCGGAGAACACCGGGGAGCTGTTTTTT. The V gene is TRBV5-1, the J gene TRBJ2-2; no clear D gene. Germline V gene data show CDR1 as SGHRS and CDR2 as YFSETQ. Trimming removed 4 bases at V and 1 base at J, with 5 bases between. The CDR3 totals 13 residues.

This clonotype was seen at least ten times. The chain uses TRBV11-2 and TRBJ2-7; perhaps TRBD1 as D (5 bases). This CDR3 spans 14 amino acids. Germline V CDR1 and CDR2: SGHAT, FQNNGV. Trimming left V 1 base short and J 4 bases short, with 11 bases between. Here the CDR3 DNA reads TGTGCCAGCAGCTTAGTAGCAGGGCTGTACGAGCAGTACTTC. Protein: CASSLVAGLYEQYF.

The chain uses TRBV7-9 and TRBJ2-5, with D possibly being TRBD1 (6 bases). The V gene lost 1 base and the J gene lost 11 bases, with 23 bases spanning the gap. CDR3 size: 16 residues. The germline gives CDR1 SEHNR, CDR2 FQNEAQ (reference sequence). The CDR3 sequence: CASSLVSGSRSGEQYF. Here the CDR3 DNA reads TGTGCCAGCAGCTTAGTAAGTGGGAGTAGGTCAGGGGAGCAGTACTTC.

This chain connects TRBV5-1 to TRBJ2-7, with TRBD2 matching 10 bases. The germline V gene encodes CDR1 SGHRS and CDR2 YFSETQ. CDR3 length: 14 residues. V was clipped by 6 bases and J by 6 bases; unmatched bases: 9. CDR3 region: CASTPLAGGSEQYF. The CDR3 region has the DNA TGCGCCAGCACCCCCTTAGCGGGAGGATCCGAGCAGTACTTC. Drawing the rest from reference TRBV5-1 and TRBJ2-7, the complete variable domain is KAGVTQTPRYLIKTRGQQVTLSCSPISGHRSVSWYQQTPGQGLQFLFEYFSETQRNKGNFPGRFSGRQFSNSRSEMNVSTLELGDSALYLCASTPLAGGSEQYFGPGTRLTVT.

The table lists this clonotype with a count of one. The V gene is TRBV2, the J gene TRBJ2-6, with D perhaps matching TRBD1 (5 bases). Trimming pared 7 bases from V and 6 bases from J, leaving 22 bases between. Germline V CDR1 and CDR2: SNHLY, FYNNEI. CDR3 length: 17 residues. CDR3 protein: CASTQTVLGAEANVLTF. CDR3 nucleotide sequence: TGTGCCAGCACTCAAACGGTCCTAGGGGCTGAGGCCAACGTCCTGACTTTC.

This sequence joins TRBV9 and TRBJ2-3, with D possibly TRBD1 on 6 matching bases. Looked up from germline, CDR1 is SGDLS and CDR2 is YYNGEE. The ends were cut back, 3 bases at V and 4 bases at J, with 21 bases in the middle. The CDR3 is made up of 17 amino acids. The CDR3 DNA reads TGTGCCAGCAGCGCCGGCACCGTGGGGGCAGGGGCAGATACGCAGTATTTT. This translates into CASSAGTVGAGADTQYF. The variable domain in full, completed from reference TRBV9 and TRBJ2-3, reads DSGVTQTPKHLITATGQRVTLRCSPRSGDLSVYWYQQSLDQGLQFLIQYYNGEERAKGNILERFSAQQFPDLHSELNLSSLELGDSALYFCASSAGTVGAGADTQYFGPGTRLTVL.

Worth noting for this clonotype: This may stem from a read error, because a much larger clone lies one nucleotide away. The rearrangement joins TRBV3-1 to TRBJ2-4; no reliable D call. Germline values: CDR1 LGHDT, CDR2 YNNKEL (reference sequence). The CDR3 is 11 residues long. The ends were cut back, 4 bases at V and 13 bases at J, with 11 bases in the middle. The CDR3 DNA follows: TGTGCCAGCAGCCGGATGGATGAGCAGTACTTC. Its protein is CASSRMDEQYF.

This clonotype has a handful of counts. The rearrangement links TRBV11-2 to TRBJ2-7; tentative D call: TRBD2 (6 bases). V lost 0 bases and J 4 bases, leaving 16 bases between the germline ends. CDR3 length: 16 amino acids. CDR1 is SGHAT and CDR2 is FQNNGV in the germline V gene. The CDR3 nucleotides read TGTGCCAGCAGCTTAGATACCCAGGGAGGAAGGTACGAGCAGTACTTC. Its protein is CASSLDTQGGRYEQYF. The complete variable domain, with remaining parts taken from reference TRBV11-2 and TRBJ2-7, reads EAGVAQSPRYKIIEKRQSVAFWCNPISGHATLYWYQQILGQGPKLLIQFQNNGVVDDSQLPKDRFSAERLKGVDSTLKIQPAKLEDSAVYLCASSLDTQGGRYEQYFGPGTRLTVT.

Details on this clonotype: A far larger clone is just one base off, so this is likely a read error. V and J are TRBV7-6 and TRBJ1-1, with no clear D. The germline CDR1 and CDR2 sequences are SGHVS and FNYEAQ. CDR3 length: 13 amino acids. The CDR3 spells CASSLALNTGAFF. CDR3 DNA sequence: TGTGCCAGCAGCTTAGCCCTGAACACTGGAGCTTTCTTT.

This clonotype was seen only a few times. The chain employs TRBV6-2 or TRBV6-3 and TRBJ1-2, with no clear D. V was cut by 8 bases and J by 6 bases, with 10 bases left in between. This CDR3 region has 11 residues. From germline, CDR1 is MNHEY and CDR2 SVGEGT. CDR3 protein: CASPHRDGYTF. The CDR3 coding sequence is TGTGCCAGCCCACACCGGGATGGCTACACCTTC.